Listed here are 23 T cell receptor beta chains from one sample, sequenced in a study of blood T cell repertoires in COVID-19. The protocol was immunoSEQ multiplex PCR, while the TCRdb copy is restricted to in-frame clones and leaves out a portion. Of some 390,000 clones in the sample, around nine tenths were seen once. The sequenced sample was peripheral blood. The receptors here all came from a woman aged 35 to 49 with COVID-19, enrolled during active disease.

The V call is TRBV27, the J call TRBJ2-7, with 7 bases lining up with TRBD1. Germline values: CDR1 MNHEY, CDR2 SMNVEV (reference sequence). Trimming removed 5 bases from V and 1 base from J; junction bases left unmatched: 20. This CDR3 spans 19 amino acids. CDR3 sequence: CASSLRSTGAGLDSYEQYF. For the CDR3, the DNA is TGTGCCAGCAGTCTACGGAGTACAGGGGCAGGACTTGATTCCTACGAGCAGTACTTC.

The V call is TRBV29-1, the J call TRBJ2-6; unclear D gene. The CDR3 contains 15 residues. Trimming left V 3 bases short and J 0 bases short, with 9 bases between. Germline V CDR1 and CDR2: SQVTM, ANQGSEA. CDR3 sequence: CSVDRSSSGANVLTF. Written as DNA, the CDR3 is TGCAGCGTTGACCGGAGCAGCTCTGGGGCCAACGTCCTGACTTTC. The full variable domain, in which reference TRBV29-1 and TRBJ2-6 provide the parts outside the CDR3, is SAVISQKPSRDICQRGTSLTIQCQVDSQVTMMFWYRQQPGQSLTLIATANQGSEATYESGFVIDKFPISRPNLTFSTLTVSNMSPEDSSIYLCSVDRSSSGANVLTFGAGSRLTVL.

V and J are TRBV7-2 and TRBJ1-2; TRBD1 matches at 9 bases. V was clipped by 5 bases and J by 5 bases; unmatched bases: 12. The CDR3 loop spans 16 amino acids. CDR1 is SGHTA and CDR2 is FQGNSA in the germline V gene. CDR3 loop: CASSLVYWDRDYGYTF. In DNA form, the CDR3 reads TGTGCCAGCAGCCTAGTTTATTGGGACAGGGATTATGGCTACACCTTC.

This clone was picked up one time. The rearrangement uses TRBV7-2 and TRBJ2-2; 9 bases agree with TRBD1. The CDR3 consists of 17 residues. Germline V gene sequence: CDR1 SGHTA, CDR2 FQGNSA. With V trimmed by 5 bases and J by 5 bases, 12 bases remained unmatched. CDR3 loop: CASSPRVQGAKTGELFF. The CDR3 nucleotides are TGTGCCAGCAGCCCTAGGGTACAGGGGGCCAAAACCGGGGAGCTGTTTTTT.

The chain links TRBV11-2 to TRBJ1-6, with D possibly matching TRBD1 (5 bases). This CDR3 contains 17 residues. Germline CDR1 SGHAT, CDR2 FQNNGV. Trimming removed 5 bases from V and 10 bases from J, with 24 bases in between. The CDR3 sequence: CASSPLNFQGRGSPLHF. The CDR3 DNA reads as TGTGCCAGCAGCCCCTTGAACTTTCAGGGTAGGGGATCACCCCTCCACTTT.

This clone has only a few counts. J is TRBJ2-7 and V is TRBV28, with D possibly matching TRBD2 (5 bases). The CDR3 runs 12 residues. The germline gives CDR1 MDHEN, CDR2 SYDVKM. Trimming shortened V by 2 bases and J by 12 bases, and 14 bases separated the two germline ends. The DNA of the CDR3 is TGTGCCAGCAGTTTAGACCGGGGTCTAAGGTACTTC. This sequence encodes CASSLDRGLRYF.

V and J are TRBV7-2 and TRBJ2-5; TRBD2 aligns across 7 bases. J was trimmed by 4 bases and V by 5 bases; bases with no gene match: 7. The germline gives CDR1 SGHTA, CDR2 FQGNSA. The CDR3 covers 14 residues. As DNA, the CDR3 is TGTGCCAGCAGCCCCCCAGGGAGGGGAGAGACCCAGTACTTC. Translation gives CASSPPGRGETQYF.

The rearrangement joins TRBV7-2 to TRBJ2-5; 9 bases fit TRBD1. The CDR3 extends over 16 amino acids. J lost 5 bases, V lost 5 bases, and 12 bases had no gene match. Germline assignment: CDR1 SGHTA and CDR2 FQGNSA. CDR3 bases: TGTGCCAGCAGCCCAGGGGGACAGGGAGGATGGGAGACCCAGTACTTC. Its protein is CASSPGGQGGWETQYF.

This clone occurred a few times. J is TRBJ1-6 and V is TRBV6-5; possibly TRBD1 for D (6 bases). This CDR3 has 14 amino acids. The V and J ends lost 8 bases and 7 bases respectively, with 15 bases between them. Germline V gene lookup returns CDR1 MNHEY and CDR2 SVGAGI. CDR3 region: CASLPQGLNSPLHF. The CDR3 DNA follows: TGTGCCAGCCTGCCACAGGGATTGAATTCACCCCTCCACTTT.

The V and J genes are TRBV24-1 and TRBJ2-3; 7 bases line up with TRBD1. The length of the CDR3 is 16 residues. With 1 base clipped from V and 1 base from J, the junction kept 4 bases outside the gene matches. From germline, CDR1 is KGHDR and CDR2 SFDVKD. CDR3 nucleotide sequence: TGTGCCACCAGTGATTTCGGCGGACAGGGCACAGATACGCAGTATTTT. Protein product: CATSDFGGQGTDTQYF.

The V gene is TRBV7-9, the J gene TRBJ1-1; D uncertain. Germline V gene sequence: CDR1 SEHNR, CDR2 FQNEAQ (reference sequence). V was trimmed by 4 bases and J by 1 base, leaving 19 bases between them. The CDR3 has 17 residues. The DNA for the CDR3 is TGTGCCAGCAGCTCAGAGGGATACACGGCAGAGAACACTGAAGCTTTCTTT. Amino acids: CASSSEGYTAENTEAFF.

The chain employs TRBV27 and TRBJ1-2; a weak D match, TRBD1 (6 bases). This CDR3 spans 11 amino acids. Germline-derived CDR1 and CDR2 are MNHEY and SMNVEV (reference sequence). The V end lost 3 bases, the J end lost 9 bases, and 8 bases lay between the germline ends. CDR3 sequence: CASSFRGSYTF. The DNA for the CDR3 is TGTGCCAGCAGTTTCAGGGGAAGCTACACCTTC.

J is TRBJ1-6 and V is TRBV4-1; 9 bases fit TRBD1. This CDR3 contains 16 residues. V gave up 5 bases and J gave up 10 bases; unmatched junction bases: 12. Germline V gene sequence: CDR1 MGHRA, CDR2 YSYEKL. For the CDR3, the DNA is TGCGCCAGCAGCACTCAACGACAGGGGGTTGGATCACCCCTCCACTTT. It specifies CASSTQRQGVGSPLHF.

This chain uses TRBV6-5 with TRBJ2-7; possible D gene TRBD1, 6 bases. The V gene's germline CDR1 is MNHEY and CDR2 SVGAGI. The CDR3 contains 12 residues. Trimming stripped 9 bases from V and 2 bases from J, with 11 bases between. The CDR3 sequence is CASWGLAYEQYF. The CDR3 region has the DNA TGTGCCAGTTGGGGGCTAGCCTACGAGCAGTACTTC.

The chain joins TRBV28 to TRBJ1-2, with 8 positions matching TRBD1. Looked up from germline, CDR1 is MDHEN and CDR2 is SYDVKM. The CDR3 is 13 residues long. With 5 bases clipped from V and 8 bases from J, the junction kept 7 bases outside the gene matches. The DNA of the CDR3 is TGTGCCAGCAGTGTTGGACAGGGTTACGGCTACACCTTC. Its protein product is CASSVGQGYGYTF.

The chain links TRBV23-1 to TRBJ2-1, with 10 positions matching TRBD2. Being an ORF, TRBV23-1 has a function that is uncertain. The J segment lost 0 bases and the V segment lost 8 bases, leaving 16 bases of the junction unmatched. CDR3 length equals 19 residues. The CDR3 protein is CASLGAGGPFKSSYNEQFF. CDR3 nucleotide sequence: TGCGCCAGCCTTGGAGCGGGAGGGCCTTTTAAGAGCTCCTACAATGAGCAGTTCTTC.

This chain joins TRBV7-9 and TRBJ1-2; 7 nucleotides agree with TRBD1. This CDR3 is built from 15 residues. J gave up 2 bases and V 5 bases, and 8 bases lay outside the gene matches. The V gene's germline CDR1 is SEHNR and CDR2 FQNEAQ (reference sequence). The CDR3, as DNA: TGTGCCAGCAGCCCCCCCGGGACAGAAAACTATGGCTACACCTTC. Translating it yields CASSPPGTENYGYTF.

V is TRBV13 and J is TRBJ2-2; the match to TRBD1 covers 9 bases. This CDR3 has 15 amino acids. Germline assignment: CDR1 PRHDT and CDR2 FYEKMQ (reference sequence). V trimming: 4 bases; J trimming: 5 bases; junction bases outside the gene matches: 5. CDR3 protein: CASSSDRGLTGELFF. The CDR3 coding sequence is TGTGCCAGCAGCTCGGACAGGGGATTGACCGGGGAGCTGTTTTTT.

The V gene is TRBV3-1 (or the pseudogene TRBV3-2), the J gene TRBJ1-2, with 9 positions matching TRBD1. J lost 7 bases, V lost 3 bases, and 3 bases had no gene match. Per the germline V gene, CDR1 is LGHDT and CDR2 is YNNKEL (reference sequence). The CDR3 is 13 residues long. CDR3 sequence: CASSQGQGGGYTF. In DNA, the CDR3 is TGTGCCAGCAGCCAGGGACAGGGTGGTGGCTACACCTTC.

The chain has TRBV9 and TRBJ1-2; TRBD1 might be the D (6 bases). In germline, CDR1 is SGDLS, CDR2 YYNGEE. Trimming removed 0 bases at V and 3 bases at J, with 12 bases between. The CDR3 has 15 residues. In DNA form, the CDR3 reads TGTGCCAGCAGCGTAGCTGCGGACAGTTACTATGGCTACACCTTC. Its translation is CASSVAADSYYGYTF.

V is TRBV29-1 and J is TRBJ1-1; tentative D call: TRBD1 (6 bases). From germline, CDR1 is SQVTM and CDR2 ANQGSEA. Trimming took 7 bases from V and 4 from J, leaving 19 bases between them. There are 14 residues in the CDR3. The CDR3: CSGDRDTWGTEAFF. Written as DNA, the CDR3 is TGCAGCGGGGACCGGGACACCTGGGGCACTGAAGCTTTCTTT.

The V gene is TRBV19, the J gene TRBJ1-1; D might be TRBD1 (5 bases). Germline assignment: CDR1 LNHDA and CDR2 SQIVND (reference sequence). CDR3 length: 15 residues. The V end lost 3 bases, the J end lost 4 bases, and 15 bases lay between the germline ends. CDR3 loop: CASSMGRGRGTEAFF. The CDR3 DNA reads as TGTGCCAGTAGTATGGGGCGGGGGAGAGGCACTGAAGCTTTCTTT. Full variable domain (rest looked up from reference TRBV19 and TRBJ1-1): DGGITQSPKYLFRKEGQNVTLSCEQNLNHDAMYWYRQDPGQGLRLIYYSQIVNDFQKGDIAEGYSVSREKKESFPLTVTSAQKNPTAFYLCASSMGRGRGTEAFFGQGTRLTVV.

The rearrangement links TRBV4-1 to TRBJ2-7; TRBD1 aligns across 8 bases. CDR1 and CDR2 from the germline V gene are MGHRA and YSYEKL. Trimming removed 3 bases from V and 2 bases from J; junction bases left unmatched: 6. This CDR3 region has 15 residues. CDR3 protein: CASSQDRAPTYEQYF. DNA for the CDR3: TGCGCCAGCAGCCAGGACAGGGCACCTACCTACGAGCAGTACTTC.